A selection of T cell receptor beta chains follows, all from one sample in a study of CD4 T cells in relation to SARS-CoV-2 and coronaviruses. The antigens of these receptors remain unknown. Here immunoSEQ multiplex PCR was the method, and the copy in TCRdb shows in-frame clones only, minus some. The top ten clones hold roughly 31% of a sample with 15,000 to 20,000 clones, around three quarters of them seen once. The sequenced sample was CD4+ T cells from PBMCs, cultured in vitro. Receptor source: a human donor in good health. Each CDR3 is given with its conserved first and last residue. D genes are given only for firm matches. Size is stated for part of the rows, as once, few or many counts, or as a class when the clone is expanded.

D gene	clone size	J gene	V gene	CDR3 protein	CDR3 DNA
TRBD1	.	TRBJ2-5	TRBV19	CASSINTGVETQYF	TGTGCCAGTAGTATCAATACAGGGGTGGAGACCCAGTACTTC
.	.	TRBJ2-5	TRBV7-3	CASSQGGQETQYF	TGTGCCAGCAGCCAGGGCGGACAAGAGACCCAGTACTTC
TRBD2	.	TRBJ2-3	TRBV13	CASSTLTSGSAQYF	TGTGCCAGCAGCACCCTGACTAGCGGGAGCGCGCAGTATTTT
.	.	TRBJ1-4	TRBV19	CASSIISANEKLFF	TGTGCCAGTAGTATAATTTCGGCTAATGAAAAACTGTTTTTT
.	.	TRBJ1-5	TRBV7-2	CASSLFSGEPQHF	TGTGCCAGCAGCTTGTTTTCAGGGGAGCCCCAGCATTTT
.	.	TRBJ1-2	TRBV27	CASSWPGGYGYTF	TGTGCCAGCAGTTGGCCTGGGGGGTATGGCTACACCTTC
.	.	TRBJ1-4	TRBV30	CAWSVGGTNEKLFF	TGTGCCTGGAGTGTAGGCGGGACTAATGAAAAACTGTTTTTT
TRBD1	.	TRBJ1-1	TRBV13	CASSSLPDRVGPEAFF	TGTGCCAGCAGCTCCCTACCGGACAGGGTTGGACCTGAAGCTTTCTTT
.	.	TRBJ1-1	TRBV6-1	CASSDLGVVTEAFF	TGTGCCAGCAGTGATTTGGGGGTTGTCACTGAAGCTTTCTTT
TRBD1	.	TRBJ1-4	TRBV30	CAWSGRQGNEKLFF	TGTGCCTGGAGTGGAAGACAGGGGAATGAAAAACTGTTTTTT
.	.	TRBJ1-2	TRBV6-6	CASSYGGRDSYGYTF	TGTGCCAGCAGTTACGGGGGCAGGGATTCCTATGGCTACACCTTC
.	few	TRBJ2-5	TRBV2	CASSVLREETQYF	TGTGCCAGCAGTGTGCTCAGGGAAGAGACCCAGTACTTC
TRBD2	.	TRBJ2-5	TRBV5-6	CASSLIAGAGETQYF	TGTGCCAGCAGCTTAATTGCGGGAGCAGGAGAGACCCAGTACTTC
.	.	TRBJ1-5	TRBV19	CASSPGHSNQPQHF	TGTGCCAGTAGTCCGGGACACTCCAATCAGCCCCAGCATTTT
TRBD2	few	TRBJ2-2	TRBV24-1	CATSGGLAGLTGELFF	TGTGCCACCAGTGGTGGACTAGCGGGATTAACCGGGGAGCTGTTTTTT
TRBD2	few	TRBJ2-1	TRBV3-1/TRBV3-2	CASSPTGTRDNEQFF	TGTGCCAGCAGCCCAACAGGGACTAGAGACAATGAGCAGTTCTTC
TRBD1	.	TRBJ2-2	TRBV7-8	CASSFPWTGVAGELFF	TGTGCCAGCAGCTTCCCCTGGACAGGGGTGGCCGGGGAGCTGTTTTTT
TRBD2	.	TRBJ2-7	TRBV2	CASSVQAGGTEYF	TGTGCCAGCAGTGTACAGGCGGGAGGGACCGAGTACTTC
TRBD2	.	TRBJ2-1	TRBV12-5	CASGRGLAGVGDEQFF	TGTGCTAGTGGTAGGGGACTAGCGGGAGTAGGCGATGAGCAGTTCTTC
TRBD2	.	TRBJ2-1	TRBV2	CASSPGTSGYNEQFF	TGTGCCAGCAGTCCAGGGACTAGCGGTTACAATGAGCAGTTCTTC
TRBD1	few	TRBJ1-5	TRBV18	CASSSRQGDQPQHF	TGTGCCAGCTCGTCGCGACAGGGTGATCAGCCCCAGCATTTT
.	.	TRBJ2-1	TRBV19	CASKGRTLGGSYNEQFF	TGTGCCAGTAAAGGCAGGACGCTAGGGGGGTCCTACAATGAGCAGTTCTTC
.	.	TRBJ2-3	TRBV13	CASSLGGTDTQYF	TGTGCCAGCAGCTTAGGCGGCACAGATACGCAGTATTTT
.	.	TRBJ1-5	TRBV19	CASSIVGTTSNQPQHF	TGTGCCAGTAGTATAGTGGGGACAACTAGCAATCAGCCCCAGCATTTT
.	.	TRBJ2-5	TRBV3-1/TRBV3-2	CASHGRGQETQYF	TGTGCCAGTCACGGAAGGGGCCAAGAGACCCAGTACTTC
.	.	TRBJ2-1	TRBV7-2	CASSLGAGNEQFF	TGTGCCAGCAGCTTAGGGGCGGGCAATGAGCAGTTCTTC
.	once	TRBJ2-3	TRBV19	CASSSRTDTQYF	TGTGCCAGTAGTTCGAGAACAGATACGCAGTATTTT
TRBD2	medium-sized	TRBJ2-2	TRBV27	CASSWTSGSTGELFF	TGTGCCAGCAGTTGGACTAGCGGGAGCACCGGGGAGCTGTTTTTT
TRBD1	few	TRBJ2-1	TRBV7-9	CASSLPGTDEQFF	TGTGCCAGCAGCTTACCCGGGACAGATGAGCAGTTCTTC
.	.	TRBJ1-1	TRBV10-3	CAISESRARAEAFF	TGTGCCATCAGTGAGTCAAGGGCACGAGCTGAAGCTTTCTTT
.	few	TRBJ2-1	TRBV2	CASILSGHGNNEQFF	TGTGCCAGCATTTTATCGGGCCATGGAAACAATGAGCAGTTCTTC
.	.	TRBJ2-6	TRBV2	CASSPGANVLTF	TGTGCCAGCAGTCCCGGGGCCAACGTCCTGACTTTC
TRBD1	.	TRBJ2-1	TRBV27	CASSWDRDYNEQFF	TGTGCCAGCAGTTGGGACAGGGACTACAATGAGCAGTTCTTC
.	large	TRBJ2-7	TRBV5-5	CASSFAGNSYEQYF	TGTGCCAGCAGCTTCGCGGGCAACTCCTACGAGCAGTACTTC
TRBD2	.	TRBJ2-7	TRBV19	CASSIGTSVSEQYF	TGTGCCAGTAGTATCGGGACTAGCGTCAGCGAGCAGTACTTC
TRBD2	.	TRBJ2-2	TRBV11-3	CASSLVGSGDTGELFF	TGTGCCAGCAGCTTAGTCGGTAGCGGGGACACCGGGGAGCTGTTTTTT
TRBD2	.	TRBJ2-1	TRBV7-2	CASSLDLLAGGSYNEQFF	TGTGCCAGCAGCTTAGACCTACTAGCGGGAGGATCCTACAATGAGCAGTTCTTC
.	.	TRBJ2-2	TRBV10-3	CAISDRNTGELFF	TGTGCCATCAGTGACAGGAACACCGGGGAGCTGTTTTTT
.	.	TRBJ2-7	TRBV28	CASSSDYEQYF	TGTGCCAGCAGTTCCGACTACGAGCAGTACTTC
TRBD1	.	TRBJ1-5	TRBV30	CAWSGGTGSLPQHF	TGTGCCTGGAGTGGTGGGACAGGGAGTTTGCCCCAGCATTTT
TRBD2	.	TRBJ2-1	TRBV7-3	CASSLGLAGGQEQFF	TGTGCCAGCAGCCTCGGACTAGCGGGGGGGCAGGAGCAGTTCTTC
.	.	TRBJ2-6	TRBV4-2	CASSQRTEFSGANVLTF	TGTGCCAGCAGCCAGCGGACGGAATTCTCTGGGGCCAACGTCCTGACTTTC